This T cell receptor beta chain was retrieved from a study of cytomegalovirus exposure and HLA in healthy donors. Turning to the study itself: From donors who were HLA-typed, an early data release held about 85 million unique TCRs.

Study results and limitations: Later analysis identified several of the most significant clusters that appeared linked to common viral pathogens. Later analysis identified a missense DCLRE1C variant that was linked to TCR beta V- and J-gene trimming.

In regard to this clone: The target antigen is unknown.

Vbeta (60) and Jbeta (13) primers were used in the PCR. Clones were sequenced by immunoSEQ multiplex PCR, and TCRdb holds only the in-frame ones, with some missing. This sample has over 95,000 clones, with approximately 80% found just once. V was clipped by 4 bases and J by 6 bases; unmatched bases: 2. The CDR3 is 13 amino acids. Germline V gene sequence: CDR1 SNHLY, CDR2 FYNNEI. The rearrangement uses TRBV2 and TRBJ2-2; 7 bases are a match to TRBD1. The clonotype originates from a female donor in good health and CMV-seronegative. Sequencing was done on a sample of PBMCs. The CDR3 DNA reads TGTGCCAGCAGTGCCCAGGGGGCCGGGGAGCTGTTTTTT. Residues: CASSAQGAGELFF.